These 20 T cell receptor beta chains originate from one sample sequenced in a study of response to subunit inactivated influenza vaccine. TCRdb processed the RT-PCR reads anew with MiXCR; each CDR3 protein has one entry. The sample records 630,000 or so distinct CDR3 sequences, roughly 14% being singletons. Sequenced material: PBMCs from blood, taken about 13 days after vaccination. The source of these receptors is a man aged 50 to 59 who received an inactivated influenza vaccine.

A few counts support this clonotype. J is TRBJ2-3 and V is TRBV12-3 or TRBV12-4; 8 bases map to TRBD1. The J segment lost 4 bases and the V segment lost 6 bases, leaving 3 bases of the junction unmatched. This CDR3 is built from 13 residues. The CDR3 nucleotides read TGTGCCAGCAGACCGACAGGGGCAGATACGCAGTATTTT. Translated: CASRPTGADTQYF.

Only a few counts were recorded for this clonotype. V gene TRBV6-2 or TRBV6-3 combines with J gene TRBJ2-7; 7 bases line up with TRBD1. V gave up 6 bases and J gave up 2 bases; unmatched junction bases: 13. Per the germline V gene, CDR1 is MNHEY and CDR2 is SVGEGT. The CDR3 sequence is 16 residues long. CDR3 coding DNA: TGTGCCAGCAGCTCACTAGACAGGGATCGGACCTACGAGCAGTACTTC. Its protein product is CASSSLDRDRTYEQYF.

The chain has TRBV20-1 and TRBJ1-2, with D perhaps matching TRBD1 (6 bases). CDR1 is DFQATT, CDR2 SNEGSKA, per germline (reference sequence). This CDR3 comprises 14 residues. Trimming stripped 4 bases from V and 0 bases from J, with 12 bases between. CDR3 sequence reads: CSATRQAPNYGYTF. In DNA, the CDR3 is TGCAGTGCTACTAGACAGGCTCCTAACTATGGCTACACCTTC.

The CDR3 sequence is CASSQSTGTGGTDTQYF. For the CDR3, the DNA is TGTGCCAGCAGCCAATCTACCGGGACAGGGGGCACAGATACGCAGTATTTT. The chain combines TRBV3-1 with TRBJ2-3; 10 bases align to TRBD1. V shed 2 bases, J shed 1 base, and the junction held 6 bases outside the gene matches. Germline assignment: CDR1 LGHDT and CDR2 YNNKEL (reference sequence). The CDR3 has 17 amino acids.

In its sample, this clonotype was seen once. V and J are TRBV18 and TRBJ2-1; 7 bases fit TRBD1. This CDR3 is built from 16 residues. Germline trimming cut 2 bases from V and 2 bases from J; bases unmatched to any gene: 6. CDR1 is KGHSH, CDR2 LQKENI, per germline. The CDR3 DNA is TGTGCCAGCTCACCATTCCAGGGGGAACCCTACAATGAGCAGTTCTTC. This encodes CASSPFQGEPYNEQFF.

This clonotype was detected only a few times. The chain couples TRBV5-6 to TRBJ1-5; TRBD1 aligns across 9 bases. Looked up from germline, CDR1 is SGHDT and CDR2 is YYEEEE. With V trimmed by 0 bases and J by 5 bases, 3 bases remained unmatched. The CDR3 extends over 15 amino acids. For the CDR3, the DNA is TGTGCCAGCAGCTTGGGCGGGACAGGGTATCAGCCCCAGCATTTT. Protein sequence: CASSLGGTGYQPQHF. The full variable domain, rest sourced from reference TRBV5-6 and TRBJ1-5, is DAGVTQSPTHLIKTRGQQVTLRCSPKSGHDTVSWYQQALGQGPQFIFQYYEEEERQRGNFPDRFSGHQFPNYSSELNVNALLLGDSALYLCASSLGGTGYQPQHFGDGTRLSIL.

This clonotype was seen repeatedly, ten times or more. The chain carries TRBV10-3 and TRBJ2-7, with TRBD1 matching 7 bases. This CDR3 spans 17 amino acids. Per germline, CDR1 ENHRY and CDR2 SYGVKD. V dropped 0 bases and J dropped 0; count of bases not matched to a gene: 8. The CDR3 here is CAISESRSAGGSYEQYF. CDR3 DNA: TGTGCCATCAGTGAGTCTAGATCGGCAGGGGGCTCCTACGAGCAGTACTTC.

This clonotype turned up a few times. The rearrangement links TRBV6-2 or TRBV6-3 to TRBJ2-5, with D possibly called TRBD1 or TRBD2 (5 bases each). This CDR3 is 13 amino acids long. Trimming cost V 5 bases and J 0 bases, with 7 bases left between them. Germline-derived CDR1 and CDR2 are MNHEY and SVGEGT. The CDR3 coding sequence is TGTGCCAGCAGTCAGGGACACCAAGAGACCCAGTACTTC. As protein: CASSQGHQETQYF.

This sequence joins TRBV4-1 and TRBJ2-2; 9 nucleotides agree with TRBD2. Per germline, CDR1 MGHRA and CDR2 YSYEKL. This CDR3 has 18 amino acids. V lost 0 bases, J lost 1 base, and 6 bases stayed unmatched. Here the CDR3 reads CASSQDPLTSGNTGELFF. CDR3 coding DNA: TGCGCCAGCAGCCAAGATCCATTGACTAGCGGGAACACCGGGGAGCTGTTTTTT.

The chain employs TRBV12-3 or TRBV12-4 and TRBJ1-4; D remains unclear. The V end was cut by 5 bases, the J end by 8 bases, with 12 bases between. The CDR3 contains 13 residues. The CDR3 here is CASSTWGAEKLFF. CDR3 bases: TGTGCCAGCAGTACCTGGGGAGCGGAAAAACTGTTTTTT.

This clonotype was observed a handful of times. The J gene is TRBJ2-2, the V gene TRBV7-2; 9 nucleotides match TRBD1. CDR3 length: 17 amino acids. The trim removed 0 bases at V and 1 base at J, leaving 3 bases unmatched. Germline-derived CDR1 and CDR2 are SGHTA and FQGNSA. The DNA for the CDR3 is TGTGCCAGCAGCTTAGCGGGACAGGGACTGAACACCGGGGAGCTGTTTTTT. Translated: CASSLAGQGLNTGELFF.

In this sample, this clonotype turned up a few times. The genes are TRBV27 and TRBJ2-2, with TRBD1 as a possible D gene (5 bases). The V and J ends lost 9 bases and 5 bases respectively, with 10 bases between them. CDR3 length: 12 residues. The germline CDR1 and CDR2 sequences are MNHEY and SMNVEV (reference sequence). The CDR3 loop is CASKRGTGELFF. Written as DNA, the CDR3 is TGTGCCAGTAAAAGGGGTACCGGGGAGCTGTTTTTT.

This clonotype has more than one count but fewer than ten. The J gene is TRBJ2-5, the V gene TRBV12-3 or TRBV12-4; D is unresolved. This CDR3 is built from 15 residues. V was cut by 6 bases and J by 5 bases, with 19 bases left in between. The CDR3 loop reads CASSQSLGLGETQYF. The CDR3, as DNA: TGTGCCAGCAGCCAAAGTCTCGGCCTGGGGGAGACCCAGTACTTC.

This clonotype turned up a few times. The genes are TRBV11-2 and TRBJ2-7; unclear D gene. Germline CDR1 is SGHAT and CDR2 is FQNNGV. The ends were cut back, 3 bases at V and 4 bases at J, with 13 bases in the middle. The CDR3 is 14 amino acids. CDR3: CASSFRGSVYEQYF. CDR3 sequence (DNA): TGTGCCAGCAGCTTTAGAGGCTCCGTTTACGAGCAGTACTTC.

V and J are TRBV29-1 and TRBJ2-3; D gene uncertain. CDR1 is SQVTM and CDR2 is ANQGSEA in the germline V gene. The ends were cut back, 7 bases at V and 4 bases at J, with 18 bases in the middle. The length of the CDR3 is 14 residues. CDR3: CSASGPTQSDTQYF. The CDR3 coding sequence is TGCAGCGCTTCCGGGCCCACCCAATCAGATACGCAGTATTTT.

This clonotype was picked up a small number of times. The V call is TRBV7-9, the J call TRBJ1-2; 7 bases are a match to TRBD1. The CDR3 contains 14 residues. V shed 6 bases and J 4 bases; nucleotides not matched to a gene: 8. Germline CDR1 reads SEHNR; CDR2 reads FQNEAQ (reference sequence). DNA for the CDR3: TGTGCCAGCAGTCCCTCCGGGACAGCCTATGGCTACACCTTC. Encoded protein: CASSPSGTAYGYTF.

The chain carries TRBV7-9 and TRBJ2-7; TRBD1 is a possible D gene (5 bases). CDR1 is SEHNR, CDR2 FQNEAQ, per germline (reference sequence). The CDR3 contains 14 residues. V was clipped by 5 bases and J by 2 bases, with 13 bases between them. The CDR3 DNA reads as TGTGCCAGCAGCCTAACCGGCAGGGCCTACGAGCAGTACTTC. It encodes CASSLTGRAYEQYF. Drawing the rest from reference TRBV7-9 and TRBJ2-7, the complete variable domain is DTGVSQNPRHKITKRGQNVTFRCDPISEHNRLYWYRQTLGQGPEFLTYFQNEAQLEKSRLLSDRFSAERPKGSFSTLEIQRTEQGDSAMYLCASSLTGRAYEQYFGPGTRLTVT.

The chain recombines TRBV7-9 with TRBJ1-1; no reliable D call. CDR1 and CDR2 (germline): SEHNR, FQNEAQ (reference sequence). V was shortened by 5 bases and J by 1 base, with 17 bases between the two germline ends. This CDR3 comprises 16 residues. The chain's CDR3 is CASSPAAGWANTEAFF. In DNA, the CDR3 is TGTGCCAGCAGCCCCGCCGCCGGGTGGGCGAACACTGAAGCTTTCTTT. The full variable domain, completed using reference TRBV7-9 and TRBJ1-1, is DTGVSQNPRHKITKRGQNVTFRCDPISEHNRLYWYRQTLGQGPEFLTYFQNEAQLEKSRLLSDRFSAERPKGSFSTLEIQRTEQGDSAMYLCASSPAAGWANTEAFFGQGTRLTVV.

The table lists this clonotype with a few counts. The chain combines TRBV9 with TRBJ2-3; D gene uncertain. The V and J ends lost 0 bases and 4 bases respectively, with 6 bases between them. Germline V gives CDR1 SGDLS, CDR2 YYNGEE. The CDR3 spans 13 residues. The CDR3 loop is CASSVDVADTQYF. As DNA, the CDR3 is TGTGCCAGCAGCGTAGATGTCGCAGATACGCAGTATTTT. The whole variable domain, filled in from reference TRBV9 and TRBJ2-3, reads DSGVTQTPKHLITATGQRVTLRCSPRSGDLSVYWYQQSLDQGLQFLIQYYNGEERAKGNILERFSAQQFPDLHSELNLSSLELGDSALYFCASSVDVADTQYFGPGTRLTVL.

J is TRBJ2-3 and V is TRBV9; either TRBD1 or TRBD2 may supply D (5 bases each). V lost 3 bases to trimming and J lost 2 bases, with 10 bases between them. Germline CDR1 and CDR2: SGDLS and YYNGEE. CDR3 size: 14 residues. The CDR3 loop reads CASSGSGTTDTQYF. As DNA, the CDR3 is TGTGCCAGCAGCGGTTCCGGGACCACAGATACGCAGTATTTT. Looking up the rest from reference TRBV9 and TRBJ2-3 gives the full variable domain: DSGVTQTPKHLITATGQRVTLRCSPRSGDLSVYWYQQSLDQGLQFLIQYYNGEERAKGNILERFSAQQFPDLHSELNLSSLELGDSALYFCASSGSGTTDTQYFGPGTRLTVL.